These 14 T cell receptor beta chains were all obtained from the same sample, sequenced in a study of OX40 agonist ivuxolimab in advanced cancers. Here immunoSEQ multiplex PCR was the method, and the copy in TCRdb shows in-frame clones only, minus some. The sample lists 65,000 to 85,000 clones; approximately 83% were seen once. Sample: CD4+ or CD8+ T cells sorted from blood, taken in a trial of the OX40 agonist ivuxolimab. These receptor sequences come from an adult with an advanced solid tumor such as melanoma, head and neck, liver or kidney cancer.

The rearrangement links TRBV19 to TRBJ2-3, with 8 bases identical to TRBD2. Germline V gene lookup returns CDR1 LNHDA and CDR2 SQIVND (reference sequence). The CDR3 runs to 15 residues. V lost 5 bases, J lost 5 bases, and 9 bases stayed unmatched. This chain's CDR3 is CASSPLRGARDTQYF. CDR3 coding DNA: TGTGCCAGTAGTCCCCTGCGGGGGGCGAGAGATACGCAGTATTTT.

This CDR3 is CASSRSTQHGYTF. CDR3 coding DNA: TGTGCCAGCAGTCGTTCTACCCAACATGGCTACACCTTC. This rearrangement joins TRBV27 to TRBJ1-2; D remains ambiguous. V dropped 5 bases and J dropped 6 bases, with 13 bases sitting between them. This CDR3 contains 13 residues. In germline, CDR1 is MNHEY, CDR2 SMNVEV (reference sequence).

In this sample, this clone turned up many times. J is TRBJ1-5 and V is TRBV4-1; D is unresolved. This CDR3 is built from 13 residues. CDR1 is MGHRA, CDR2 YSYEKL, per germline. Trimming removed 1 base at V and 3 bases at J, with 4 bases between. The DNA of the CDR3 is TGCGCCAGCAGCCAAGGGCTCAATCAGCCCCAGCATTTT. It specifies CASSQGLNQPQHF.

The J gene is TRBJ1-1, the V gene TRBV7-9; the match to TRBD1 covers 10 bases. Trimming took 6 bases from V and 5 from J; bases not matched to a gene: 6. The CDR3 has 14 amino acids. Germline CDR1 SEHNR, CDR2 FQNEAQ (reference sequence). CDR3 in DNA: TGTGCCAGCAGGGGAGGACAGGGGGTTACTGAAGCTTTCTTT. Translation gives CASRGGQGVTEAFF.

The gene calls are TRBV7-9 and TRBJ2-2; 10 bases map to TRBD1. This CDR3 spans 16 amino acids. With V trimmed by 3 bases and J by 3 bases, 4 bases remained unmatched. Germline V gives CDR1 SEHNR, CDR2 FQNEAQ (reference sequence). DNA of the CDR3: TGTGCCAGCAGCTTCTGGACAGGGGGGGACACCGGGGAGCTGTTTTTT. This translates into CASSFWTGGDTGELFF. Using reference TRBV7-9 and TRBJ2-2 for the parts outside the CDR3, the full variable domain is DTGVSQNPRHKITKRGQNVTFRCDPISEHNRLYWYRQTLGQGPEFLTYFQNEAQLEKSRLLSDRFSAERPKGSFSTLEIQRTEQGDSAMYLCASSFWTGGDTGELFFGEGSRLTVL.

The chain is built from TRBV7-8 and TRBJ2-1, with D perhaps TRBD2 (6 bases). V gave up 5 bases and J gave up 6 bases, with 17 bases separating them. The CDR3 has 15 residues. Germline CDR1 and CDR2: SGHVS and FQNEAQ. The CDR3 loop reads CASSVRGTASNEQFF. The CDR3 DNA sequence: TGTGCCAGCAGCGTACGGGGGACGGCTTCCAATGAGCAGTTCTTC.

The chain recombines TRBV9 with TRBJ1-2; D is perhaps TRBD1 (6 bases). V was shortened by 0 bases and J by 2 bases, with 11 bases between the two germline ends. Germline lookup yields CDR1 SGDLS and CDR2 YYNGEE. The CDR3 is made up of 15 amino acids. CDR3 coding DNA: TGTGCCAGCAGCGTAGGACAGGTACTAAACTATGGCTACACCTTC. Amino acids: CASSVGQVLNYGYTF.

As to this clone: The sample has other DNA sequences that encode this CDR3 too. The V and J genes are TRBV7-7 and TRBJ2-2, with D possibly TRBD1 on 6 matching bases. The CDR3 totals 14 residues. The germline V and J ends were trimmed by 5 bases and 0 bases, with 7 bases remaining between them. Germline lookup yields CDR1 SSHAT and CDR2 FNYEAQ (reference sequence). CDR3: CASSGGPNTGELFF. CDR3 DNA sequence: TGTGCCAGCAGCGGGGGCCCGAACACCGGGGAGCTGTTTTTT. The entire variable domain, with the rest obtained from reference TRBV7-7 and TRBJ2-2, is as follows: GAGVSQSPRYKVTKRGQDVTLRCDPISSHATLYWYQQALGQGPEFLTYFNYEAQPDKSGLPSDRFSAERPEGSISTLTIQRTEQRDSAMYRCASSGGPNTGELFFGEGSRLTVL.

This rearrangement joins TRBV9 to TRBJ2-7; 10 nucleotides match TRBD1. V shed 4 bases, J shed 3 bases, and the junction held 10 bases outside the gene matches. Germline V gene sequence: CDR1 SGDLS, CDR2 YYNGEE. The CDR3 is 16 amino acids. The DNA of the CDR3 is TGTGCCAGCAGCTCCCACACAGGACAGGGGGGCTACGAGCAGTACTTC. Protein: CASSSHTGQGGYEQYF.

The CDR3 region has the DNA TGTGCCAGCAGCTTAGAAGGGGCGCGGGGCACAGATACGCAGTATTTT. Its translation: CASSLEGARGTDTQYF. This chain links TRBV7-6 with TRBJ2-3; the D gene could be TRBD1 or TRBD2 (5 bases each). Germline V gene lookup returns CDR1 SGHVS and CDR2 FNYEAQ. The CDR3 is 16 residues long. Trimming stripped 1 base from V and 1 base from J, with 12 bases between.

The chain carries TRBV5-1 and TRBJ2-1; tentative D call: TRBD2 (6 bases). The V gene's germline CDR1 is SGHRS and CDR2 YFSETQ. V was cut by 7 bases and J by 3 bases, with 14 bases left in between. This CDR3 contains 14 residues. For the CDR3, the DNA is TGCGCCAGCCACCGGGACTTACTCTACAATGAGCAGTTCTTC. It is translated as CASHRDLLYNEQFF.

The chain uses TRBV28 and TRBJ2-2; possibly TRBD1 for D (7 bases). The CDR3 extends over 15 amino acids. CDR1 is MDHEN and CDR2 is SYDVKM in the germline V gene. V lost 6 bases to trimming and J lost 5 bases, with 16 bases between them. CDR3 in amino acids: CASSRRGQRTGELFF. The CDR3 nucleotides read TGTGCCAGCAGCCGGAGGGGGCAAAGAACCGGGGAGCTGTTTTTT.

Only a few counts were recorded for this clone. The rearrangement uses TRBV5-1 and TRBJ2-3; 13 bases are shared with TRBD2. The CDR3 is made up of 14 amino acids. Germline V gives CDR1 SGHRS, CDR2 YFSETQ. J was trimmed by 6 bases and V by 7 bases; bases with no gene match: 5. CDR3 in DNA: TGCGCCAGCCGACTAGCGGGGGGTTGGGATACGCAGTATTTT. Protein sequence: CASRLAGGWDTQYF.

The chain links TRBV25-1 to TRBJ1-5; D might be TRBD1 (5 bases). The CDR3 totals 14 residues. Deletions cut 3 bases from V and 6 bases from J, with 12 bases between. The germline V gene encodes CDR1 MGHDK and CDR2 SYGVNS. The CDR3 region is CASSDIRAGQPQHF. CDR3 coding DNA: TGTGCCAGCAGTGACATCAGGGCCGGTCAGCCCCAGCATTTT.